The 8 T cell receptor beta chains given below trace back to one sample, sequenced in a study of early T cells in non-severe SARS-CoV-2 infection. TCRdb ran MiXCR on the 5' RACE reads and lists one entry per CDR3 protein. The data hold about 60,000 distinct CDR3 sequences, with around 12% observed a single time. The source material was whole blood. Receptors originate from an adult who was a healthcare worker with PCR-confirmed SARS-CoV-2 infection or an uninfected control (not recorded which).

The chain carries TRBV28 and TRBJ2-5; possibly TRBD1 or TRBD2 for D (5 bases each). Trimming shortened V by 4 bases and J by 4 bases, and 10 bases separated the two germline ends. There are 13 residues in the CDR3. Germline V gene lookup returns CDR1 MDHEN and CDR2 SYDVKM. CDR3 residues: CASSSSGTETQYF. CDR3 nucleotides: TGTGCCAGCAGTTCTTCAGGGACAGAGACCCAGTACTTC.

The V gene is TRBV5-1, the J gene TRBJ1-2; D is undetermined. Trimming took off 1 base at V and 3 bases at J, with 10 bases between the two ends. Germline V gives CDR1 SGHRS, CDR2 YFSETQ. This CDR3 is built from 14 residues. The CDR3: CASSLNTDDYGYTF. The CDR3 DNA sequence: TGCGCCAGCAGCTTGAATACTGACGACTATGGCTACACCTTC.

This clonotype has more than one count but fewer than ten. The rearrangement uses TRBV3-1 and TRBJ2-7, with D maybe TRBD1 (5 bases). CDR3 length equals 14 residues. V lost 7 bases and J 0 bases, leaving 13 bases between the germline ends. Germline CDR1 LGHDT, CDR2 YNNKEL (reference sequence). Here the CDR3 reads CASTSRASSYEQYF. Here the CDR3 DNA reads TGTGCCAGCACGAGCAGGGCCAGCTCCTACGAGCAGTACTTC.

This clonotype was recorded at least ten times. This chain uses TRBV7-9 with TRBJ1-2; D gene uncertain. The V gene lost 2 bases and the J gene lost 0 bases, with 10 bases spanning the gap. Germline V CDR1 and CDR2: SEHNR, FQNEAQ (reference sequence). The CDR3 has 15 residues. Here the CDR3 DNA reads TGTGCCAGCAGCTTAAGCGGATCAGCTAACTATGGCTACACCTTC. Its translation: CASSLSGSANYGYTF.

The chain couples TRBV29-1 to TRBJ2-2, with D unclear. The CDR3 has 11 amino acids. The V and J ends lost 5 bases and 4 bases respectively, with 5 bases between them. Germline V gene sequence: CDR1 SQVTM, CDR2 ANQGSEA. This chain's CDR3 is CSVRSTGELFF. The CDR3 coding sequence is TGCAGCGTTAGAAGCACCGGGGAGCTGTTTTTT.

This clonotype was recorded at least ten times. The chain couples TRBV12-3 or TRBV12-4 to TRBJ1-1, with TRBD1 matching 9 bases. The CDR3 consists of 14 residues. With 4 bases clipped from V and 6 bases from J, the junction kept 6 bases outside the gene matches. CDR3 DNA: TGTGCCAGCAGTTCCGGGACAGGGTTCGCTGAAGCTTTCTTT. This sequence encodes CASSSGTGFAEAFF.

This clonotype was recorded only once. This CDR3 is CASSSDINQPQHF. The CDR3 coding sequence is TGCGCCAGCAGCTCTGACATCAATCAGCCCCAGCATTTT. The genes are TRBV5-1 and TRBJ1-5; D is ambiguous. The germline V gene has CDR1 SGHRS and CDR2 YFSETQ. Trimming cost V 3 bases and J 3 bases, with 7 bases left between them. CDR3 length equals 13 residues.

This clonotype was seen only a few times. The rearrangement links TRBV20-1 to TRBJ2-1; 9 nucleotides align to TRBD2. This CDR3 spans 15 amino acids. With V trimmed by 3 bases and J by 5 bases, 8 bases remained unmatched. Per germline, CDR1 DFQATT and CDR2 SNEGSKA (reference sequence). CDR3 region: CSASPGTSTNNEQFF. DNA for the CDR3: TGCAGTGCTAGCCCCGGGACTAGCACCAACAATGAGCAGTTCTTC.